Reported below is one TCR beta chain. Its antigen is not identified. Profiling relied on immunoSEQ multiplex PCR, and the TCRdb table lists in-frame clones only, not all of them. The data show 980,000 or so clones, with over 75% seen just once and about 1.5% held by the top ten. The data originate from a study of shared clonotypes between healthy human individuals. Study summary: Donors were a couple of women and a few men aged 18 to 49.

The study's findings and limits: The study found approximately 5% of naive CD4 clonotypes shared across a few donors.

The CDR3 extends over 14 amino acids. Germline CDR1 ENHRY, CDR2 SYGVKD. V was shortened by 0 bases and J by 5 bases, with 10 bases between the two germline ends. The V call is TRBV10-3, the J call TRBJ2-5; the D is unclear. Sequencing used memory CD4+ T cells sorted from blood. The subset denotes: CD45RA-negative fraction. This TCR came from a young man in good health. The CDR3 nucleotides read TGTGCCATCAGTGAGTCAAACGCCCGGGAGACCCAGTACTTC. This encodes CAISESNARETQYF.